This T cell receptor beta chain came from a study of T-cell reconstitution after alpha-beta-depleted transplantation in children. This clonotype was observed at least ten times. As it was prepared, the TCRbeta library received unique molecular identifiers. MiXCR was run by TCRdb on the PCR reads, yielding one entry per CDR3 protein. The sample holds about 120,000 distinct CDR3 sequences, 10% to 13% seen once. The V and J ends lost 2 bases and 0 bases respectively, with 14 bases between them. CDR1 and CDR2 from the germline V gene are SGHTA and FQGNSA. The CDR3 spans 17 residues. The receptor's source is a human donor who donated a stem cell graft to a child with acute lymphoblastic leukemia. This chain joins TRBV7-2 and TRBJ1-3; TRBD1 might be the D (5 bases). Sequenced material: PBMCs from the stem cell graft donor, taken from the stem cell graft. Written as DNA, the CDR3 is TGTGCCAGCAGCTTAAGGGGAGCGGCCAACTCTGGAAACACCATATATTTT. This translates into CASSLRGAANSGNTIYF.